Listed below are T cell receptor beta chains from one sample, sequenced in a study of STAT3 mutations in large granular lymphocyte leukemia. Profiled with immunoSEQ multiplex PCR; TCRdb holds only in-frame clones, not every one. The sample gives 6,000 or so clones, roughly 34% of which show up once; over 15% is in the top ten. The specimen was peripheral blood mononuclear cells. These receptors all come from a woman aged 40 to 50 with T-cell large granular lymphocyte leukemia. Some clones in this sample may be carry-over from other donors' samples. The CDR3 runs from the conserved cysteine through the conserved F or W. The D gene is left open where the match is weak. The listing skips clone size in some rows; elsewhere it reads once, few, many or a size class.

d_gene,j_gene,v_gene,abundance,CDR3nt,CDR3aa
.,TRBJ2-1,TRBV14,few,TGTGCCAGCAGCCGACAGACACATTACAATGAGCAGTTCTTC,CASSRQTHYNEQFF
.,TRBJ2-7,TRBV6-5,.,TGTGCCAGCAGTACAGGGCCTTCCTACGAGCAGTACTTC,CASSTGPSYEQYF
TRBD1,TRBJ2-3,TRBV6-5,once,TGTGCCAGCGGGGCCTTCACAGGGGCCACAGATACGCAGTATTTT,CASGAFTGATDTQYF
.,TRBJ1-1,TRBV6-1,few,TGTGCCAGCAGTGAAGTCGGGGCTAGTGAAGCTTTCTTT,CASSEVGASEAFF
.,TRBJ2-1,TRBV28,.,TGTGCCAGCACAGACAGGTTCAATGAGCAGTTCTTC,CASTDRFNEQFF
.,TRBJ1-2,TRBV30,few,TGTGCCTGGAGAGGTCCGGGGGGGGACTATGGCTACACCTTC,CAWRGPGGDYGYTF
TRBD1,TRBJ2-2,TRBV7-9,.,TGTGCCAGCACCCCATGGCGAGGACAGGTCTCCGGGGAGCTGTTTTTT,CASTPWRGQVSGELFF
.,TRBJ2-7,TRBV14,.,TGTGCCAGCAGCCAAGACTTGTCCGTCGAGCAGTACTTC,CASSQDLSVEQYF
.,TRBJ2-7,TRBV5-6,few,TGTGCCAGCAGTTTGGGGCGCGAGCAGTACTTC,CASSLGREQYF
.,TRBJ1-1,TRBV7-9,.,TGTGCCAGCAGCTTTTATGAGGTTGGGAACACTGAAGCTTTCTTT,CASSFYEVGNTEAFF
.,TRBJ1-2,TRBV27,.,TGTGCCAGCAGTTTATCGGCAGGATTGAAGTATAGGTATGGCTACACCTTC,CASSLSAGLKYRYGYTF
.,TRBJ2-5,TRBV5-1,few,TGCGCCAGCAGCTTTGGGGCTAGCAATGTAGAGACCCAGTACTTC,CASSFGASNVETQYF
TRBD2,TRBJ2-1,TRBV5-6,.,TGTGCCAGCAGCCCAGGGAGGGGTGAGCAGTTCTTC,CASSPGRGEQFF
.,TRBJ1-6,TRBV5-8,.,TGTGCCAGCAGCTTGCCCGTTACCGGGCCGTATAATTCACCCCTCCACTTT,CASSLPVTGPYNSPLHF
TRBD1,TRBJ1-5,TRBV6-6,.,TGTGCCAGCAGGGAAGGGACAGTCAATCAGCCCCAGCATTTT,CASREGTVNQPQHF
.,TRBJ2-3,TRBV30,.,TGTGCCTGGGCGGCGGCAGTCAACACAGATACGCAGTATTTT,CAWAAAVNTDTQYF
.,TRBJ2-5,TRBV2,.,TGTGCCAGCAGCATTGGTGGCCAAGAGACCCAGTACTTC,CASSIGGQETQYF
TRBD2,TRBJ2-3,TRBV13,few,TGTGCCAGCAGCCCTAGTCTGCCGCGGGACTACCTCAGGGATACGCAGTATTTT,CASSPSLPRDYLRDTQYF
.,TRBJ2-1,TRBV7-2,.,TGTGCCAGCAGCTTGAACAGGGACAATGAGCAGTTCTTC,CASSLNRDNEQFF
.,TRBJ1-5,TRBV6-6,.,TGTGCCAGCAGTTACTCGGTGAGTCAGCCCCAGCATTTT,CASSYSVSQPQHF
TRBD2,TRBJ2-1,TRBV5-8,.,TGTGCCAGCAGCCAGACTAGCGGGAGTCCCAATGAGCAGTTCTTC,CASSQTSGSPNEQFF
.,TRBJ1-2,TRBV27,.,TGTGCCAGCAGTTCCTCCGGACAGCAAGGCTACACCTTC,CASSSSGQQGYTF
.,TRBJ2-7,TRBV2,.,TGTGCCACCGGGAGAGACACATACGAGCAGTACTTC,CATGRDTYEQYF
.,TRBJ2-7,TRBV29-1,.,TGCAGCGCGGGGGGGGACAGGGTGTACGAGCAGTACTTC,CSAGGDRVYEQYF
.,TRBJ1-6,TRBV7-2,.,TGTGCCAGCAGCTTAGAGAACAGATACAATTCACCCCTCCACTTT,CASSLENRYNSPLHF
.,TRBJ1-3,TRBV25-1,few,TGTGCCAGCAGTGGACGAGGCACCATATATTTT,CASSGRGTIYF
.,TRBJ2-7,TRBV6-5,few,TGTGCCAGCAGTTACTCAGGCGACGAGCAGTACTTC,CASSYSGDEQYF
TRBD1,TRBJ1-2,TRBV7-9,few,TGTGCCAGCAGCCCCAGGGACAGGGAGCTTTATGGCTACACCTTC,CASSPRDRELYGYTF
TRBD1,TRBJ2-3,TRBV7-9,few,TGTGCCAGCAGCCCAACCAGGGGGTCGAGCACAGATACGCAGTATTTT,CASSPTRGSSTDTQYF
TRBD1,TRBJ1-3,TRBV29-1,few,TGCAGCGTTGAAAGGGGGCTAAACACCATATATTTT,CSVERGLNTIYF
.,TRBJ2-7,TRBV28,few,TGTGCCAGCAGGGGGGACGGTGGCAGGGAGCAGTACTTC,CASRGDGGREQYF
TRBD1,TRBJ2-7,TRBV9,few,TGTGCCAGCAGCGTAGGGACAGGGTACTACGAGCAGTACTTC,CASSVGTGYYEQYF
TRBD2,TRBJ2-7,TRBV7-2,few,TGTGCCAGCACCTGGACTAGCGGGAGCTACGAGCAGTACTTC,CASTWTSGSYEQYF
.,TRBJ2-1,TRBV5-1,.,TGCGCCAGCAGGTTTGAGGGACTCCGGGGCGAGCAGTTCTTC,CASRFEGLRGEQFF
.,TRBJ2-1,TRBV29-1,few,TGCAGCGTTGGGGACAATGAGCAGTTCTTC,CSVGDNEQFF
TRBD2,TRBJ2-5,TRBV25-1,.,TGTGCCAGCAGCGAGGGACTAGCGGTGGAGACCCAGTACTTC,CASSEGLAVETQYF
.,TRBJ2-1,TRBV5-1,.,TGCGCCAGCAGTGGGGGAACGTTGAAAAGTGAGCAGTTCTTC,CASSGGTLKSEQFF
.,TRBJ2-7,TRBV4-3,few,TGCGCCAGCAGCCAACGGTCGGGTTCGGACGAGCAGTACTTC,CASSQRSGSDEQYF
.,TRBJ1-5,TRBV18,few,TGTGCCAGCTCACCAGAAGGGGTAGGTCAGCCCCAGCATTTT,CASSPEGVGQPQHF
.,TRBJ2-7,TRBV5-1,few,TGCGCCAGCAGTTTAGGGGGTTACGAGCAGTACTTC,CASSLGGYEQYF
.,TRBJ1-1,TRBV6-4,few,TGTGCCAGCAGTGACTCGGCAGGGCGCGCTTTCTTT,CASSDSAGRAFF
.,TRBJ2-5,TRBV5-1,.,TGCGCCAGCAGCCATGGGACAGCGGGCCAAGAGACCCAGTACTTC,CASSHGTAGQETQYF
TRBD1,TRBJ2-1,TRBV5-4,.,TGTGCCAGCAGCCCCCCGGACAGGGTCAATGAGCAGTTCTTC,CASSPPDRVNEQFF
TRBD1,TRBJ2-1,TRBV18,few,TGTGCCAGCTCACTCGACAGGGTGTCCGGCAATGAGCAGTTCTTC,CASSLDRVSGNEQFF
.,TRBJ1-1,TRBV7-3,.,TGTGCCAGCAGCCTCTACAGAGGTGGAAGTACTGAAGCTTTCTTT,CASSLYRGGSTEAFF
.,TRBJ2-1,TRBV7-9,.,TGTGCCAGCAGCTTAGTGGGGACTCAAACCCAAGGTGAGCAGTTCTTC,CASSLVGTQTQGEQFF
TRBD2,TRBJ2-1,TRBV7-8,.,TGTGCCAGCAGCTTAGGCGGGGGGGCCTACAATGAGCAGTTCTTC,CASSLGGGAYNEQFF
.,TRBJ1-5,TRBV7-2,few,TGTGCCAGCAGCTTAGACGGTCAGCCCCAGCATTTT,CASSLDGQPQHF
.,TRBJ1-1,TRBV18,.,TGTGCCAGCTCACCGGATTCTGTAAGCCTTGAAGCTTTCTTT,CASSPDSVSLEAFF